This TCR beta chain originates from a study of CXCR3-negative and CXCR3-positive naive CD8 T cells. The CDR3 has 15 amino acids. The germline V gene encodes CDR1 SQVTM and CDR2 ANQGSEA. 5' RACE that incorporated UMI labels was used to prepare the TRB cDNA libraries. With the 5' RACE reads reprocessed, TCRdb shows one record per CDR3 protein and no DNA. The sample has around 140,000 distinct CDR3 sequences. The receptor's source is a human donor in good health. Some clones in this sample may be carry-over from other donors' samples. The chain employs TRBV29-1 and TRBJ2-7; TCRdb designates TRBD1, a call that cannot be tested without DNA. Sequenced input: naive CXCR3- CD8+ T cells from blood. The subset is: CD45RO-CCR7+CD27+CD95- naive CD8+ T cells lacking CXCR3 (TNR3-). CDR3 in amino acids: CSVELVTGGSYEQYF.